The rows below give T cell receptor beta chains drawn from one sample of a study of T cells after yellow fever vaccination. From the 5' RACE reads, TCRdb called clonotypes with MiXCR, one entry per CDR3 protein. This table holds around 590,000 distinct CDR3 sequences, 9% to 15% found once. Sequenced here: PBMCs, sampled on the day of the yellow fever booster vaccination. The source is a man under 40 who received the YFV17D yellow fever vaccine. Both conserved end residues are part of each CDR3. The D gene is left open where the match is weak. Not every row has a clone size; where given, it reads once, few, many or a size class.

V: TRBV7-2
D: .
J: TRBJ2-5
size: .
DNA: TGTGCCAGCAGTATAGCGTGGGAGACCCAGTACTTC
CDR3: CASSIAWETQYF

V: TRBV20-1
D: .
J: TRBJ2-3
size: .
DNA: TGCAGTGCTAGCGGTTTGCGGGACCGCACAGATACGCAGTATTTT
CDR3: CSASGLRDRTDTQYF

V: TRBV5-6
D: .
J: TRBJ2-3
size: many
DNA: TGTGCCAGCAGCTTGGGGGGGCACTCAGATACGCAGTATTTT
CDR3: CASSLGGHSDTQYF

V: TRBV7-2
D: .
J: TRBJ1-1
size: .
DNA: TGTGCCAGCAGCTTTTACTTCGCTGAAGCTTTCTTT
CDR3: CASSFYFAEAFF

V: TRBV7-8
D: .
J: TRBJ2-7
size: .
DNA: TGTGCCAGCAGCCCCCCGAGGCATGAGCAGTACTTC
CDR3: CASSPPRHEQYF

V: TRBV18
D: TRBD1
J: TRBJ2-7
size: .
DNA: TGTGCCAGCTCACTACAGGGGGTAAGGTACGAGCAGTACTTC
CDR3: CASSLQGVRYEQYF

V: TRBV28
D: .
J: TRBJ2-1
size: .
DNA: TGTGCCAGCAGTTCCCCCATAGCTGAGCAGTTCTTC
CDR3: CASSSPIAEQFF

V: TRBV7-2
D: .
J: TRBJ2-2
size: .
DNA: TGTGCCAGCAGGCCCCTCATGGGGACACTATACACCGGGGAGCTGTTTTTT
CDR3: CASRPLMGTLYTGELFF

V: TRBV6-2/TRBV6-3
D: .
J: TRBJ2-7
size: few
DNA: TGTGCCAGCAGGATTGGGGCCTACGAGCAGTACTTC
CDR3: CASRIGAYEQYF

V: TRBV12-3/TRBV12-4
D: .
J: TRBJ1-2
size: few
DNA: TGTGCCAGCAGCTCAACAGTGTTCTATGGCTACACCTTC
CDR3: CASSSTVFYGYTF

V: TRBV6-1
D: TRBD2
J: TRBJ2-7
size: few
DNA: TGTGCCAGCAGTGGGGGGACTAGAGCCTACGAGCAGTACTTC
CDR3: CASSGGTRAYEQYF

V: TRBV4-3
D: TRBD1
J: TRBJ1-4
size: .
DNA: TGCGCCAGCAGCCAAGGTGGCGGGACAGATATTGAAAAACTGTTTTTT
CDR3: CASSQGGGTDIEKLFF

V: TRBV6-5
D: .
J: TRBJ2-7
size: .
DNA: TGTGCCAGCAGCCAGTCTGGCTCCTACGAGCAGTACTTC
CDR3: CASSQSGSYEQYF

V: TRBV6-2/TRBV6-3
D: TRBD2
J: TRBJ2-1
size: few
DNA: TGTGCCAGCAGTTTAGCCCTAGCGGGGTTAACCAATGAGCAGTTCTTC
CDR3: CASSLALAGLTNEQFF

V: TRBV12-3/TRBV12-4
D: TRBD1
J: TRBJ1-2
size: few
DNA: TGTGCCAGCAGGGACCCGACAGGGGGAGGTGGCTACACCTTC
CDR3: CASRDPTGGGGYTF

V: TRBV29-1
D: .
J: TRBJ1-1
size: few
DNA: TGCAGCGTTGAAGCGGGGGGCCTCACTGAAGCTTTCTTT
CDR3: CSVEAGGLTEAFF

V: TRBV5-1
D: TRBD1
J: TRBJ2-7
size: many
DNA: TGCGCCAGCACAGGGACAGGCTACGAGCAGTACTTC
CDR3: CASTGTGYEQYF

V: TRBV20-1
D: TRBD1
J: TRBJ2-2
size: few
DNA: TGCAGTGCTAGCAGACAGGGCACCGGGGAGCTGTTTTTT
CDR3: CSASRQGTGELFF

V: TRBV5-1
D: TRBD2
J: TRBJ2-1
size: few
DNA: TGCGCCAGCAGCCCCAAATGGACTAGCGGGAGTGGCGATGAGCAGTTCTTC
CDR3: CASSPKWTSGSGDEQFF

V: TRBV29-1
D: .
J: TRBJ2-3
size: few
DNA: TGCAGCGTTGACGGCCAGTTAGATACGCAGTATTTT
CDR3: CSVDGQLDTQYF

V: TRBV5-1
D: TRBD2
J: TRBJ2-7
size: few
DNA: TGCGCCAGCAGCCCCAGCGGACTAGCGGTACTACCCTACGAGCAGTACTTC
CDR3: CASSPSGLAVLPYEQYF

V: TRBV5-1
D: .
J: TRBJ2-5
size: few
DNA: TGCGCCAGCAGCTTATCAACATTTGGGGAGACCCAGTACTTC
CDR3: CASSLSTFGETQYF

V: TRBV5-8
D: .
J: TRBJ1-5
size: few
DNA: TGTGCCAGCAGCTTGGACCGGCGGAACAATCAGCCCCAGCATTTT
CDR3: CASSLDRRNNQPQHF

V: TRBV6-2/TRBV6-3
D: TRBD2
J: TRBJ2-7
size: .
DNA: TGTGCCAGCAGACTAGCGGGAGCCGTTCCCCTGGACGAGCAGTACTTC
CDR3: CASRLAGAVPLDEQYF

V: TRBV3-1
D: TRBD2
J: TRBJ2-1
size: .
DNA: TGTGCCAGCAGCCAGCCGGGACTAGCGGGAGAAGTGCAGTTCTTC
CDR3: CASSQPGLAGEVQFF

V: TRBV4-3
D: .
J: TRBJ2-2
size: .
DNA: TGCGCCAGCATCCAAGTTGGGGGGCTTAGCGGGGAGCTGTTTTTT
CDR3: CASIQVGGLSGELFF

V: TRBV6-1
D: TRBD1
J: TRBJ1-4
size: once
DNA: TGTGCCAGCAAGGAGGGACAGAAAAATGAAAAACTGTTTTTT
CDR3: CASKEGQKNEKLFF

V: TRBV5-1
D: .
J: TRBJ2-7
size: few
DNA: TGCGCCAGCAGCGTTGAGAGGGCTAACGAGCAGTACTTC
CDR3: CASSVERANEQYF

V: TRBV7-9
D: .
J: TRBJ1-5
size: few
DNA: TGTGCCAGCAGCTATTCCGGGGACGCACACCCCCAGCATTTT
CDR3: CASSYSGDAHPQHF

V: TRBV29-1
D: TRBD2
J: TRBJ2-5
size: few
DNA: TGCAGCGTTGACGCGGGAGAGGAGACCCAGTACTTC
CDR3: CSVDAGEETQYF

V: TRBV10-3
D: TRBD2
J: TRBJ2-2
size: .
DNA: TGTGCCATCACCTACCTAGCGGGAGGTTCCGGGGAGCTGTTTTTT
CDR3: CAITYLAGGSGELFF

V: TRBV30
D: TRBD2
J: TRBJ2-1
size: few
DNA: TGTGCCTGGACTACTGGGAGGGCGGAGTTCTTC
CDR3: CAWTTGRAEFF

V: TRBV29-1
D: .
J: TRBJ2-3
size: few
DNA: TGCAGCGTTAGGTCGGATACGCAGTATTTT
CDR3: CSVRSDTQYF

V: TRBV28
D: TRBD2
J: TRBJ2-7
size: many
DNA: TGTGCCAGCAGTTTAGGGGGACTAGCAGGCGAGCAGTACTTC
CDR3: CASSLGGLAGEQYF

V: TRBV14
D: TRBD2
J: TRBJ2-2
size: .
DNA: TGTGCCAGCAGCCAAAGGCCCAGCGGGGGCCTTGGCACCGGGGAGCTGTTTTTT
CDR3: CASSQRPSGGLGTGELFF

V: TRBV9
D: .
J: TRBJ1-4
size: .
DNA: TGTGCCAGCAGCGTAGGGGACCTTTTTTTAGAAAAACTGTTTTTT
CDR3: CASSVGDLFLEKLFF

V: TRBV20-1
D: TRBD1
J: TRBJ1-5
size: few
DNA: TGCAGTGCTAGGGGACAGCCCAATCAGCCCCAGCATTTT
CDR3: CSARGQPNQPQHF

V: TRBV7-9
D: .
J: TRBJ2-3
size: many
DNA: TGTGCCAGCAGCTTAGCTCTCACAGATACGCAGTATTTT
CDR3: CASSLALTDTQYF

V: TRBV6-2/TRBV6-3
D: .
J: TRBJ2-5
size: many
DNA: TGTGCCAGCAGTAACTGGATCCAAGAGACCCAGTACTTC
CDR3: CASSNWIQETQYF

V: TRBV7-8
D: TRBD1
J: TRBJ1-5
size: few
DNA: TGTGCCAGCACCTCTTCACCGGGACAGAGAAATCAGCCCCAGCATTTT
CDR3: CASTSSPGQRNQPQHF

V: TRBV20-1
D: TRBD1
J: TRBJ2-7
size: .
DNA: TGCAGTGCTAGAGATATGGGACAGGGGTTATACGAGCAGTACTTC
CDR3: CSARDMGQGLYEQYF

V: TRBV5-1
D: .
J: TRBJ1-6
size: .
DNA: TGCGCCAGCAGCAACTCAGGGAGCTCCTATAATTCACCCCTCCACTTT
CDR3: CASSNSGSSYNSPLHF

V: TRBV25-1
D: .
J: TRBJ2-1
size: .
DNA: TGTGCCAGCAGTGAGACCGGGGATTACAATGAGCAGTTCTTC
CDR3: CASSETGDYNEQFF

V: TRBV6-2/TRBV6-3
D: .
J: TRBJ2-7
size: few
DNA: TGTGCCAGCAGTCAACTAGCCGTGCAGTACTTC
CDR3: CASSQLAVQYF

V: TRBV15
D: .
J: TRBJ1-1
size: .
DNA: TGTGCCACGTTGGGGGCGCGGAACACTGAAGCTTTCTTT
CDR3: CATLGARNTEAFF

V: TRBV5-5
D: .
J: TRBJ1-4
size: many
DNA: TGTGCCAGCAGCCTGTTCGGGACGGCAAATGAAAAACTGTTTTTT
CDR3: CASSLFGTANEKLFF

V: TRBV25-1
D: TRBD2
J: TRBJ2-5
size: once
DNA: TGTGCCAGCAGTGACGGGACTAGCGGGCAAGAGACCCAGTACTTC
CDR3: CASSDGTSGQETQYF

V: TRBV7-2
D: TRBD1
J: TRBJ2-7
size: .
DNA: TGTGCCAGCAGCTCACAGGGGCCCCCCATGGACGAGCAGTACTTC
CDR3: CASSSQGPPMDEQYF

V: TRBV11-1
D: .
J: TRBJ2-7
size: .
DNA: TGTGCCAGCAGCCCACGTGGAGACAGGAAGTTTCTAGTCGCCTACGAGCAGTACTTC
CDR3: CASSPRGDRKFLVAYEQYF

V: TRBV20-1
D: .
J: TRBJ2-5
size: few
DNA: TGCAGTGCTAGAGGTTCCAGGACGGAGGGCCAAGAGACCCAGTACTTC
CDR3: CSARGSRTEGQETQYF

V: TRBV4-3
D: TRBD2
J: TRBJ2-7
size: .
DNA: TGCGCCAGCAGCCGGACGCTAGCGGGAGGCACCGGGAGAGAGCAGTACTTC
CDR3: CASSRTLAGGTGREQYF

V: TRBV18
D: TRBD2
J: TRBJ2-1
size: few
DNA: TGTGCCAGCTCAACCAATTTAGCGGGAGTATCGTATGAGCAGTTCTTC
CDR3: CASSTNLAGVSYEQFF

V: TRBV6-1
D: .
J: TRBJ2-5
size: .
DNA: TGTGCCAGCAGGTCCCTGACAACAGAAGAGACCCAGTACTTC
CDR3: CASRSLTTEETQYF

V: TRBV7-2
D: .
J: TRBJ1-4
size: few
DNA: TGTGCCAGCAGCTTCGGGGGGGCAGTGGAGGAAAAACTGTTTTTT
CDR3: CASSFGGAVEEKLFF

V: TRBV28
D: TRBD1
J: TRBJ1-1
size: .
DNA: TGTGCCAGCAGTGAATACCAGGGGGCTCCTGAAGCTTTCTTT
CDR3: CASSEYQGAPEAFF